A selection of T cell receptor beta chains follows, all from one sample in a study of T-cell reconstitution after alpha-beta-depleted transplantation in children. Each CDR3 protein gets one entry after TCRdb re-called the PCR reads with MiXCR. The sample records 190,000 or so distinct CDR3 sequences, about 6.4% being singletons. The source was PBMCs from the stem cell graft donor, collected from the stem cell graft. The receptor source for this set is a human donor who donated a stem cell graft to a child with Wiskott-Aldrich syndrome. Both conserved end residues are part of each CDR3. The order of the fields is V gene, J gene, D gene, clone size, CDR3 DNA, CDR3 protein. The D gene is left open where the match is weak. The listing skips clone size in some rows; elsewhere it reads once, few, many or a size class.

V: TRBV5-1; J: TRBJ2-5; D: TRBD1; size: -; DNA: TGCGCCAGCAGCTTCGCCGGGACAGAAGAGACCCAGTACTTC; CDR3: CASSFAGTEETQYF
V: TRBV12-3/TRBV12-4; J: TRBJ1-1; D: -; size: many; DNA: TGTGCCAGCAGTTCACAGGGACCCGGGGAAGCTTTCTTT; CDR3: CASSSQGPGEAFF
V: TRBV10-3; J: TRBJ2-2; D: TRBD1; size: many; DNA: TGTGCCATCAACCAGGGGGAAACCGGGGAGCTGTTTTTT; CDR3: CAINQGETGELFF
V: TRBV6-5; J: TRBJ1-5; D: TRBD1; size: many; DNA: TGTGCCAGCAGTTACAAGACAGGGGATAATCAGCCCCAGCATTTT; CDR3: CASSYKTGDNQPQHF
V: TRBV10-3; J: TRBJ1-5; D: -; size: many; DNA: TGTGCCATCACCGGAGGGGGGAATCAGCCCCAGCATTTT; CDR3: CAITGGGNQPQHF
V: TRBV2; J: TRBJ2-5; D: -; size: -; DNA: TGTGCCAGCAGTGAAGGATTCGCAGCCGAAGAGACCCAGTACTTC; CDR3: CASSEGFAAEETQYF
V: TRBV29-1; J: TRBJ2-3; D: TRBD1; size: few; DNA: TGCAGCGTTGAAGGGGGGACAGGGGCTGCAGATACGCAGTATTTT; CDR3: CSVEGGTGAADTQYF
V: TRBV7-6; J: TRBJ1-1; D: -; size: many; DNA: TGTGCCAGCAGCTGGAAAGGTAACACTGAAGCTTTCTTT; CDR3: CASSWKGNTEAFF
V: TRBV20-1; J: TRBJ2-7; D: -; size: many; DNA: TGCAGTGCTCACCAAAATTACGAGCAGTACTTC; CDR3: CSAHQNYEQYF
V: TRBV20-1; J: TRBJ2-3; D: TRBD2; size: many; DNA: TGCAGTGCTAGTATACTAGCGGGGGGGGGGTCGCAGTATTTT; CDR3: CSASILAGGGSQYF
V: TRBV5-1; J: TRBJ1-2; D: -; size: -; DNA: TGCGCCAGCAGCGTCACCCCCAGGGACAACTATGGCTACACCTTC; CDR3: CASSVTPRDNYGYTF
V: TRBV5-1; J: TRBJ1-2; D: TRBD1; size: many; DNA: TGCGCCAGCAGCTTGGGACAGGGGGCCGGCTATGGCTACACCTTC; CDR3: CASSLGQGAGYGYTF
V: TRBV9; J: TRBJ2-5; D: TRBD2; size: few; DNA: TGTGCCAGCAGCGCTAGCGGTACCGAAGAGACCCAGTACTTC; CDR3: CASSASGTEETQYF
V: TRBV12-3/TRBV12-4; J: TRBJ2-3; D: TRBD2; size: few; DNA: TGTGCCAGCAGGCGTCTAGCGGTGGGCACAGATACGCAGTATTTT; CDR3: CASRRLAVGTDTQYF
V: TRBV3-1; J: TRBJ1-1; D: -; size: many; DNA: TGTGCCAGCAGCCCGGGAGCAGGAGCTTTCTTT; CDR3: CASSPGAGAFF
V: TRBV5-1; J: TRBJ1-1; D: -; size: many; DNA: TGCGCCAGCAGTTTAACCATGAACACTGAAGCTTTCTTT; CDR3: CASSLTMNTEAFF